This T cell receptor beta chain was obtained from a study of blood T cell repertoires in COVID-19. TCRdb's copy holds only in-frame clones and misses some; the assay was immunoSEQ multiplex PCR. The sample contains about 120,000 clones, 80% to 85% of which appear only once. Germline V gene lookup returns CDR1 SEHNR and CDR2 FQNEAQ (reference sequence). The CDR3 has 15 amino acids. The ends lost 5 bases at V and 3 bases at J; junction bases unmatched: 8. This TCR came from a woman between 65 and 79 years old with acute or convalescent COVID-19. V gene TRBV7-9 combines with J gene TRBJ2-5; 8 positions match TRBD2. Sequenced material: peripheral blood. CDR3 in amino acids: CASSQTGRAKETQYF. The CDR3 nucleotides are TGTGCCAGCAGCCAAACCGGGAGGGCCAAAGAGACCCAGTACTTC.